A selection of T cell receptor beta chains follows, all from one sample in a study of T cell responses to AZD1222 COVID-19 vaccine. TCRdb's table, derived via immunoSEQ multiplex PCR, lists solely in-frame clones and lacks some. The table includes 90,000 to 120,000 clones, around nine tenths detected once. Sequenced here: peripheral blood, sampled on day 0 of AZD1222 vaccination. The receptor source for this set is an adult in good health. The CDR3 runs from the conserved cysteine through the conserved F or W. Some rows have no size entry. The others give once, few or many, or a class for an expanded clone.

TRBV5-4	-	TRBJ2-3	CASSFSSGPTDTQYF
TRBV27	-	TRBJ2-7	CASSRGGQGRYEQYF
TRBV12-2	once	TRBJ2-2	CASRLCRGRPGELFF
TRBV11-2	-	TRBJ2-1	CASSLSRTERTDEQFF
TRBV9	-	TRBJ2-5	CASSGRRTGSSEETQYF
TRBV5-6	-	TRBJ2-3	CASSFRAASSTDTQYF
TRBV6-5	once	TRBJ1-5	CASGRDQPQHF
TRBV10-2	once	TRBJ2-2	CASGDSPNTGELFF
TRBV6-1	-	TRBJ1-5	CASSEYDRGGRNQPQHF
TRBV15	-	TRBJ1-4	CATSRDRLQGANEKLFF
TRBV27	-	TRBJ2-7	CASSLTGTGRYEQYF
TRBV9	-	TRBJ1-1	CASSSSNTEAFF
TRBV19	-	TRBJ2-2	CASSPGRNTGELFF
TRBV13	-	TRBJ2-1	CASSFFPQRGYNEQFF
TRBV4-2	few	TRBJ2-3	CASSQREVTDTQYF